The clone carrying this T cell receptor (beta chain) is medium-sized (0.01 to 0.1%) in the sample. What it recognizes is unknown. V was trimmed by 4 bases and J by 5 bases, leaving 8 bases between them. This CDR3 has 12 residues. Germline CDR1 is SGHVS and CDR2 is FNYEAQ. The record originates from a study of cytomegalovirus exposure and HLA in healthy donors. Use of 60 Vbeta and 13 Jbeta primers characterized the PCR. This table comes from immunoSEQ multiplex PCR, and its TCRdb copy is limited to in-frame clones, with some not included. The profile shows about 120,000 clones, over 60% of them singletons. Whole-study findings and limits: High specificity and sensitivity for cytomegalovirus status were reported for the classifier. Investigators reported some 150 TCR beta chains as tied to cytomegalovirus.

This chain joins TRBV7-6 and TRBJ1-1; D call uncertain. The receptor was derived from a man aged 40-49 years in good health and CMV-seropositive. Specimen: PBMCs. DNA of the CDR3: TGTGCCAGCAGCTCGTTCGGGACTGAAGCTTTCTTT. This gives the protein CASSSFGTEAFF.